This is a list of T cell receptor beta chains from one sample in a study of T-cell memory formation after mild COVID-19. TCRdb re-analysed the 5' RACE reads in MiXCR, keeping a single row per CDR3 protein. The sample includes 85,000 to 120,000 distinct CDR3 sequences, under 15% of them seen just once. The sample comprised PBMCs or a T cell subset sorted from them (not recorded which). Every receptor here comes from an adult woman who had mild COVID-19 (a few samples of this study predate the infection). Cell type and time point are not known. Each CDR3 is given with its conserved first and last residue. The order of the fields is J gene, D gene, V gene, CDR3 length, clone size, CDR3 protein, CDR3 DNA. A D gene is named only where the DNA matches it firmly. Clone size, where shown, is once, few, many, or a class for clones that have expanded.

j_gene: TRBJ2-7
d_gene: .
v_gene: TRBV18
len: 15
abundance: few
CDR3aa: CASSRPEASPYEQYF
CDR3nt: TGTGCCAGCTCCCGGCCCGAGGCTAGCCCCTACGAGCAGTACTTC

j_gene: TRBJ2-7
d_gene: .
v_gene: TRBV7-9
len: 16
abundance: many
CDR3aa: CASSLQESSSRYEQYF
CDR3nt: TGTGCCAGCAGCCTCCAGGAGTCTAGCAGCCGTTACGAGCAGTACTTC

j_gene: TRBJ1-2
d_gene: TRBD1
v_gene: TRBV29-1
len: 13
abundance: few
CDR3aa: CSVVGTGLSGYTF
CDR3nt: TGCAGCGTTGTTGGGACAGGGTTATCTGGCTACACCTTC

j_gene: TRBJ2-1
d_gene: .
v_gene: TRBV29-1
len: 13
abundance: .
CDR3aa: CSVGENSYNEQFF
CDR3nt: TGCAGCGTAGGGGAGAACTCCTACAATGAGCAGTTCTTC

j_gene: TRBJ1-1
d_gene: .
v_gene: TRBV5-1
len: 14
abundance: many
CDR3aa: CASSLEWGWNEAFF
CDR3nt: TGCGCCAGCAGCTTGGAATGGGGGTGGAATGAAGCTTTCTTT

j_gene: TRBJ2-1
d_gene: TRBD1
v_gene: TRBV19
len: 15
abundance: .
CDR3aa: CASSITGGSYNEQFF
CDR3nt: TGTGCCAGTAGTATTACAGGGGGGTCATACAATGAGCAGTTCTTC

j_gene: TRBJ2-7
d_gene: .
v_gene: TRBV6-1
len: 12
abundance: .
CDR3aa: CASSRIPYEQYF
CDR3nt: TGTGCCAGCAGTAGAATACCCTACGAGCAGTACTTC

j_gene: TRBJ2-1
d_gene: TRBD1
v_gene: TRBV15
len: 16
abundance: many
CDR3aa: CATSSVGTGGLNEQFF
CDR3nt: TGTGCCACCAGCAGTGTCGGGACAGGGGGCCTAAATGAGCAGTTCTTC

j_gene: TRBJ2-1
d_gene: .
v_gene: TRBV7-3
len: 13
abundance: many
CDR3aa: CASSSDTGNEQFF
CDR3nt: TGTGCCAGCAGCTCCGATACGGGAAATGAGCAGTTCTTC

j_gene: TRBJ2-7
d_gene: TRBD2
v_gene: TRBV27
len: 14
abundance: .
CDR3aa: CASSHSSGDYEQYF
CDR3nt: TGTGCCAGCAGCCATTCTAGCGGGGACTACGAGCAGTACTTC

j_gene: TRBJ1-4
d_gene: .
v_gene: TRBV6-5
len: 19
abundance: .
CDR3aa: CASSLDRIPPLGTNEKLFF
CDR3nt: TGTGCCAGCAGCTTAGACAGGATCCCTCCCCTCGGTACTAATGAAAAACTGTTTTTT

j_gene: TRBJ2-3
d_gene: .
v_gene: TRBV4-1
len: 16
abundance: few
CDR3aa: CASSRSDGESTDTQYF
CDR3nt: TGCGCCAGCAGCCGTAGTGACGGGGAGAGCACAGATACGCAGTATTTT